The 25 T cell receptor beta chains presented below share a single source sample, sequenced in a study of T cell responses to AZD1222 COVID-19 vaccine. Generated by immunoSEQ multiplex PCR, the TCRdb table keeps only in-frame clones and is missing some. The sample holds 110,000 to 150,000 clones, roughly 93% seen once. This sample comprised peripheral blood, obtained 28 days after the second AZD1222 dose. All receptors come from an adult who received the AZD1222 COVID-19 vaccine.

The chain is built from TRBV19 and TRBJ1-1; D remains unclear. Trimming pared 7 bases from V and 5 bases from J, leaving 8 bases between. The germline gives CDR1 LNHDA, CDR2 SQIVND (reference sequence). The CDR3 has 11 residues. CDR3 sequence reads: CASKDTTEAFF. CDR3 DNA: TGTGCCAGTAAGGATACAACTGAAGCTTTCTTT.

This chain uses TRBV6-5 with TRBJ1-1, with 10 bases lining up with TRBD1. The germline CDR1 and CDR2 sequences are MNHEY and SVGAGI. This CDR3 has 15 residues. J lost 6 bases, V lost 0 bases, and 4 bases had no gene match. Here the CDR3 reads CASSYSTGGSPEAFF. CDR3 in DNA: TGTGCCAGCAGTTACTCGACAGGGGGCAGCCCTGAAGCTTTCTTT.

The rearrangement links TRBV5-4 to TRBJ2-7, with D possibly being TRBD1 (5 bases). Trimming took off 2 bases at V and 2 bases at J, with 8 bases between the two ends. The CDR3 spans 13 residues. CDR1 SGHNT and CDR2 YYREEE come from the germline V gene (reference sequence). The CDR3 bases are TGTGCCAGCAGCTTTCAGGGAACCTACGAGCAGTACTTC. It translates to CASSFQGTYEQYF. The complete variable domain, with remaining parts taken from reference TRBV5-4 and TRBJ2-7, reads ETGVTQSPTHLIKTRGQQVTLRCSSQSGHNTVSWYQQALGQGPQFIFQYYREEENGRGNFPPRFSGLQFPNYSSELNVNALELDDSALYLCASSFQGTYEQYFGPGTRLTVT.

The chain links TRBV19 to TRBJ2-3; the D call may be TRBD1 or TRBD2 (5 bases each). V lost 4 bases, J lost 1 base, and 15 bases lay in between. Germline V CDR1 and CDR2: LNHDA, SQIVND (reference sequence). This CDR3 spans 16 amino acids. Written as DNA, the CDR3 is TGTGCCAGTAGTACCCGGGGACCAGCGGGCACAGATACGCAGTATTTT. It codes for CASSTRGPAGTDTQYF.

The J gene is TRBJ2-3, the V gene TRBV18; D perhaps matches TRBD2 (6 bases). V was cut by 6 bases and J by 4 bases, with 17 bases left in between. Per germline, CDR1 KGHSH and CDR2 LQKENI. The CDR3 covers 15 residues. In nucleotides, the CDR3 is TGTGCCAGCTCTCTACTTAGCGGAGAGGCAGATACGCAGTATTTT. This encodes CASSLLSGEADTQYF.

This clone was picked up one time. The chain has TRBV11-3 and TRBJ2-1, with D hard to call. Germline V gene data show CDR1 as SGHNT and CDR2 as YENEEA. Trimming pared 3 bases from V and 8 bases from J, leaving 11 bases between. This CDR3 has 13 amino acids. This CDR3 reads CASSFWGEDEQFF. The CDR3, as DNA: TGTGCCAGCAGCTTTTGGGGTGAGGATGAGCAGTTCTTC.

This clone has a single count. The rearrangement links TRBV27 to TRBJ1-5; no clear D gene. Looked up from germline, CDR1 is MNHEY and CDR2 is SMNVEV (reference sequence). The germline V and J ends were trimmed by 5 bases and 0 bases, with 8 bases remaining between them. This CDR3 spans 14 amino acids. DNA of the CDR3: TGTGCCAGCAGTAATGCCGGTAGCAATCAGCCCCAGCATTTT. It encodes CASSNAGSNQPQHF.

This clone was observed once. This rearrangement joins TRBV2 to TRBJ2-1, with D unresolved. Germline CDR1 SNHLY, CDR2 FYNNEI. The CDR3 is 15 amino acids. Trimming removed 3 bases at V and 2 bases at J, with 11 bases between. The CDR3 nucleotides are TGTGCCAGCAGTGATCCAGTTCGCACCTACAATGAGCAGTTCTTC. Its protein is CASSDPVRTYNEQFF.

The chain is built from TRBV3-1 (or the pseudogene TRBV3-2) and TRBJ1-2; 8 positions match TRBD1. The V segment lost 5 bases and the J segment 7 bases; nucleotides outside the gene matches: 6. Per the germline V gene, CDR1 is LGHDT and CDR2 is YNNKEL (reference sequence). The CDR3 runs 13 residues. This chain's CDR3 is CASSADRVSGYTF. In DNA, the CDR3 is TGTGCCAGCAGCGCGGACAGGGTGAGTGGCTACACCTTC.

The gene calls are TRBV6-1 and TRBJ1-1, with D uncertain. The germline V gene encodes CDR1 MNHNS and CDR2 SASEGT. This CDR3 is 15 amino acids long. V was cut by 2 bases and J by 0 bases, with 10 bases left in between. The CDR3 loop is CASSEPREVNTEAFF. In DNA form, the CDR3 reads TGTGCCAGCAGTGAACCCCGGGAGGTGAACACTGAAGCTTTCTTT.

This chain uses TRBV10-2 with TRBJ2-7; D is ambiguous. V was pared by 3 bases and J by 1 base, with 13 bases between. This CDR3 spans 15 amino acids. Per germline, CDR1 WSHSY and CDR2 SAAADI. The chain's CDR3 is CASSDNGWRSYEQYF. The CDR3, as DNA: TGCGCCAGCAGTGATAACGGATGGCGATCCTACGAGCAGTACTTC.

The chain carries TRBV29-1 and TRBJ2-1; D may be TRBD2 (6 bases). The ends were cut back, 6 bases at V and 6 bases at J, with 24 bases in the middle. This CDR3 contains 16 residues. Looked up from germline, CDR1 is SQVTM and CDR2 is ANQGSEA. The CDR3 sequence: CSVVRGKRTDGNEQFF. The DNA for the CDR3 is TGCAGCGTGGTCCGGGGGAAACGCACGGACGGCAATGAGCAGTTCTTC.

This clone has just a few counts. This rearrangement joins TRBV12-3 or TRBV12-4 to TRBJ1-2; D uncertain. The length of the CDR3 is 13 residues. Trimming removed 5 bases at V and 5 bases at J, with 12 bases between. The CDR3 bases are TGTGCCAGCAGTGGCGCCGTCGGGTATGGCTACACCTTC. The encoded protein is CASSGAVGYGYTF.

The chain joins TRBV29-1 to TRBJ1-3; D is perhaps TRBD1 (6 bases). The V and J ends lost 6 bases and 0 bases respectively, with 12 bases between them. This CDR3 is 14 amino acids long. Germline CDR1 and CDR2: SQVTM and ANQGSEA. In DNA form, the CDR3 reads TGCAGCGTCTGGACAGAAACCTCTGGAAACACCATATATTTT. This sequence encodes CSVWTETSGNTIYF.

The chain has TRBV12-5 and TRBJ2-3; D may correspond to TRBD1 or TRBD2 (5 bases each). Looked up from germline, CDR1 is LGHNT and CDR2 is FRNRAP. This CDR3 region has 21 residues. Between the trimmed V and J ends, which lost 1 base and 0 bases, there was a span of 26 bases. CDR3 region: CASGLGIRQREGLSSTDTQYF. The CDR3 region has the DNA TGTGCTAGTGGTTTGGGAATCCGACAGCGTGAGGGCCTAAGTAGCACAGATACGCAGTATTTT.

This clone has a handful of counts. V gene TRBV28 combines with J gene TRBJ2-7; TRBD1 might be the D (6 bases). CDR3 length: 15 residues. CDR1 and CDR2 from the germline V gene are MDHEN and SYDVKM. V was shortened by 4 bases and J by 1 base, with 14 bases between the two germline ends. The CDR3 reads CASSYGTTTSYEQYF. Here the CDR3 DNA reads TGTGCCAGCAGTTACGGGACAACAACATCCTACGAGCAGTACTTC.

The V and J genes are TRBV3-1 (or the pseudogene TRBV3-2) and TRBJ1-2, with D possibly being TRBD1 (6 bases). This CDR3 has 14 amino acids. V gave up 3 bases and J gave up 8 bases, with 16 bases separating them. CDR1 and CDR2 (germline): LGHDT, YNNKEL (reference sequence). DNA for the CDR3: TGTGCCAGCAGCCACTCGGAGGGGGGAAAAGGCTACACCTTC. Its translation: CASSHSEGGKGYTF.

This chain joins TRBV11-2 and TRBJ2-1, with D unclear. The V gene's germline CDR1 is SGHAT and CDR2 FQNNGV. The V and J ends lost 5 bases and 4 bases respectively, with 9 bases between them. This CDR3 spans 13 amino acids. The CDR3 loop is CASSGQPYNEQFF. The CDR3 DNA follows: TGTGCCAGCAGCGGGCAGCCGTACAATGAGCAGTTCTTC.

This chain connects TRBV5-6 to TRBJ1-1; D not resolved. This CDR3 has 13 amino acids. Trimming took off 4 bases at V and 2 bases at J, with 9 bases between the two ends. Germline V CDR1 and CDR2: SGHDT, YYEEEE. CDR3: CASSRLANTEAFF. The CDR3 DNA sequence: TGTGCCAGCAGCCGGCTGGCCAACACTGAAGCTTTCTTT.

The rearrangement uses TRBV5-4 and TRBJ2-3; no clear D gene. Trimming took off 3 bases at V and 4 bases at J, with 9 bases between the two ends. CDR3 size: 13 residues. Germline V lookup: CDR1 SGHNT, CDR2 YYREEE (reference sequence). The CDR3 nucleotides read TGTGCCAGCAGCTCCAATCCGGCAGATACGCAGTATTTT. This codes for CASSSNPADTQYF. The entire variable domain, with the rest obtained from reference TRBV5-4 and TRBJ2-3, is as follows: ETGVTQSPTHLIKTRGQQVTLRCSSQSGHNTVSWYQQALGQGPQFIFQYYREEENGRGNFPPRFSGLQFPNYSSELNVNALELDDSALYLCASSSNPADTQYFGPGTRLTVL.

The DNA of the CDR3 is TGCGCCAGCAGCATTCAGGAGGGGCGAGAAAAACTGTTTTTT. Amino acid sequence: CASSIQEGREKLFF. V usage is TRBV5-1 and J usage is TRBJ1-4, with a tentative D call TRBD1 (5 bases). V lost 4 bases and J lost 8, with 15 bases in between. The CDR3 consists of 14 residues. Germline V gene sequence: CDR1 SGHRS, CDR2 YFSETQ. Looking up the rest from reference TRBV5-1 and TRBJ1-4 gives the full variable domain: KAGVTQTPRYLIKTRGQQVTLSCSPISGHRSVSWYQQTPGQGLQFLFEYFSETQRNKGNFPGRFSGRQFSNSRSEMNVSTLELGDSALYLCASSIQEGREKLFFGSGTQLSVL.

The chain combines TRBV29-1 with TRBJ2-3; D not certain. The CDR3 totals 16 residues. The V and J ends lost 1 base and 0 bases respectively, with 14 bases between them. CDR1 and CDR2 from the germline V gene are SQVTM and ANQGSEA. The CDR3: CSVEGAEIPSTDTQYF. CDR3 in DNA: TGCAGCGTTGAAGGGGCGGAAATACCTAGCACAGATACGCAGTATTTT.

The chain uses TRBV5-1 and TRBJ1-1, with 9 positions matching TRBD1. With 1 base clipped from V and 10 bases from J, the junction kept 14 bases outside the gene matches. Per germline, CDR1 SGHRS and CDR2 YFSETQ. The CDR3 loop spans 16 amino acids. CDR3 in amino acids: CASSLNPGTGKGLAFF. CDR3 bases: TGCGCCAGCAGCTTGAACCCAGGGACAGGGAAGGGTTTAGCTTTCTTT.

The V and J genes are TRBV3-1 (or the pseudogene TRBV3-2) and TRBJ1-2; D gene unclear. CDR3 length: 11 amino acids. The V and J ends lost 4 bases and 4 bases respectively, with 4 bases between them. Germline loops: CDR1 LGHDT, CDR2 YNNKEL (reference sequence). CDR3 in amino acids: CASSRGYGYTF. In DNA, the CDR3 is TGTGCCAGCAGCCGGGGCTATGGCTACACCTTC.

The V and J genes are TRBV30 and TRBJ1-2; D is uncertain. The CDR3 loop spans 13 amino acids. Trimming took 2 bases from V and 4 from J, leaving 11 bases between them. In germline, CDR1 is GTSNPN, CDR2 SVGIG (reference sequence). The CDR3 sequence is CAWSPHDIYGYTF. The DNA of the CDR3 is TGTGCCTGGAGTCCCCACGACATCTATGGCTACACCTTC.